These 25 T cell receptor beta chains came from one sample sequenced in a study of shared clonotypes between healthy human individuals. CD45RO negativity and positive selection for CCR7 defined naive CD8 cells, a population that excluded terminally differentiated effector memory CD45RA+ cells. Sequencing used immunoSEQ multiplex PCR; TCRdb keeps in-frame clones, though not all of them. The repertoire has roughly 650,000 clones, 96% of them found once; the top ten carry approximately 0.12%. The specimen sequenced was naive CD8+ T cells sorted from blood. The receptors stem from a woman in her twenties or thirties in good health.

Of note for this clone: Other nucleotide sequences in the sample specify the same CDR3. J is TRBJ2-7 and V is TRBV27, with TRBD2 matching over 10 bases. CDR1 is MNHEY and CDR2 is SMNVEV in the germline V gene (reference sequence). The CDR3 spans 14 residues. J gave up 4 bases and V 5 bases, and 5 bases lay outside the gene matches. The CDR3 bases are TGTGCCAGCAGTCTCGGACTAGCGGTTTACGAGCAGTACTTC. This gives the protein CASSLGLAVYEQYF.

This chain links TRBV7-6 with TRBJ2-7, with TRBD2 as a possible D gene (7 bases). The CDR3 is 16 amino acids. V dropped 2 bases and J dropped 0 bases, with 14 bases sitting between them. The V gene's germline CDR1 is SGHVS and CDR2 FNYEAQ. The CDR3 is CASSLTGEGGSYEQYF. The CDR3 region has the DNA TGTGCCAGCAGCTTAACGGGGGAGGGGGGCTCCTACGAGCAGTACTTC.

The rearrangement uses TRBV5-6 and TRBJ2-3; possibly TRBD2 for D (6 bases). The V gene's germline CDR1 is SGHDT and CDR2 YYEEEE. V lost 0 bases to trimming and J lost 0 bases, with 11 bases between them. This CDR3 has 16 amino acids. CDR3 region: CASSLGGEISTDTQYF. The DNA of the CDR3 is TGTGCCAGCAGCTTGGGCGGGGAAATTAGCACAGATACGCAGTATTTT. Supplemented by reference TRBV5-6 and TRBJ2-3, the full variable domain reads DAGVTQSPTHLIKTRGQQVTLRCSPKSGHDTVSWYQQALGQGPQFIFQYYEEEERQRGNFPDRFSGHQFPNYSSELNVNALLLGDSALYLCASSLGGEISTDTQYFGPGTRLTVL.

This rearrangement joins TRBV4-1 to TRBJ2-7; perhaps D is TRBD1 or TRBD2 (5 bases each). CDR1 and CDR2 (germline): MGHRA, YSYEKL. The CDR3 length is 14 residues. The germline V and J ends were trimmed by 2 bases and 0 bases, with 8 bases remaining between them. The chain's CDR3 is CASSQIGGSYEQYF. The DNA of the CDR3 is TGCGCCAGCAGCCAAATTGGGGGCTCCTACGAGCAGTACTTC.

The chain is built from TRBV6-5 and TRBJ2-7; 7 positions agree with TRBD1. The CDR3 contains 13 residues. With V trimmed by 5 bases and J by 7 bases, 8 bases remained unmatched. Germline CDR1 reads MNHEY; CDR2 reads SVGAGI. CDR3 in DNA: TGTGCCAGCAGTCTCAACAGGGGCGAAGAGCAGTACTTC. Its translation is CASSLNRGEEQYF.

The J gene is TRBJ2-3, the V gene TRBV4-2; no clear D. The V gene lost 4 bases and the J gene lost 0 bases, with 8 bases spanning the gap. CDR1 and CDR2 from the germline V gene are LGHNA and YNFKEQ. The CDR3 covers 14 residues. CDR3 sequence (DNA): TGTGCCAGCAGCCGGAGTGGGAGCACAGATACGCAGTATTTT. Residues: CASSRSGSTDTQYF.

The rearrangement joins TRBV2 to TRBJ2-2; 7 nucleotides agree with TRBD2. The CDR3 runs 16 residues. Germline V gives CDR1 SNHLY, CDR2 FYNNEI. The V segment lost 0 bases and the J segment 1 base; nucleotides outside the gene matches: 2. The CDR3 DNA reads TGTGCCAGCAGTGAAGCTAGCGGGCTGAACACCGGGGAGCTGTTTTTT. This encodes CASSEASGLNTGELFF.

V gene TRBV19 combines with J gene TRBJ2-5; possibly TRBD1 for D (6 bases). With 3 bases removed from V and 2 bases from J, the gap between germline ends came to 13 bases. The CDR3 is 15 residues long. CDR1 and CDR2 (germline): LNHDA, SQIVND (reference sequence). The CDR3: CASSMVGQSQETQYF. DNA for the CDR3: TGTGCCAGTAGTATGGTTGGACAGAGTCAAGAGACCCAGTACTTC.

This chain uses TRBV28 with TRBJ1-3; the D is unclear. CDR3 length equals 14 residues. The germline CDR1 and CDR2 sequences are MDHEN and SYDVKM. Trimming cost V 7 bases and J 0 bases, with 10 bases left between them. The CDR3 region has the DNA TGTGCCAGCATTGGCGGACGCTCTGGAAACACCATATATTTT. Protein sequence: CASIGGRSGNTIYF.

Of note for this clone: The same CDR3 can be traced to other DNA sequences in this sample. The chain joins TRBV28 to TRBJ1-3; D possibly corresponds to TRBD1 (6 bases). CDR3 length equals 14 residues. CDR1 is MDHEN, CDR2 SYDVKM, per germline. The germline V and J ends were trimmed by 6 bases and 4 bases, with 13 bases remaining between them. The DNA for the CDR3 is TGTGCCAGCAGCCTCGGGGGCTCAGGAAACACCATATATTTT. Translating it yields CASSLGGSGNTIYF.

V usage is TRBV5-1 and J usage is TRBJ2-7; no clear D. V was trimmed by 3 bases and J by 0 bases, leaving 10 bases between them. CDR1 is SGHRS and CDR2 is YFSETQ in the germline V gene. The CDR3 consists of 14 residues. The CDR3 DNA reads TGCGCCAGCAGCTCCTGGATTGACTCCTACGAGCAGTACTTC. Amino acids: CASSSWIDSYEQYF.

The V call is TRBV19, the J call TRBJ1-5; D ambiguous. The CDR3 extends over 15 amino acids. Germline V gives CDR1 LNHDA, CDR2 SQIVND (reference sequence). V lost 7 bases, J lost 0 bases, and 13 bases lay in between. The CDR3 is CASIGTAYSNQPQHF. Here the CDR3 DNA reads TGTGCCAGTATTGGAACAGCATATAGCAATCAGCCCCAGCATTTT.

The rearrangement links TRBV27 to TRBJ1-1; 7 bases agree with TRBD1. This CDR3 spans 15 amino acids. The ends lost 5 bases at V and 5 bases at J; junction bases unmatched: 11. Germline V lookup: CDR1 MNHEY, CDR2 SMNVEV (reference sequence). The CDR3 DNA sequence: TGTGCCAGCAGTCTAGGGGGCGTGAGGGAAACTGAAGCTTTCTTT. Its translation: CASSLGGVRETEAFF.

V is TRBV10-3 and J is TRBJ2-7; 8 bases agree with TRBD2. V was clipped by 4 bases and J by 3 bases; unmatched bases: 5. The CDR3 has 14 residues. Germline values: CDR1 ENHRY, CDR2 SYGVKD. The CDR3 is CAISVSLADYEQYF. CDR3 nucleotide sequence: TGTGCCATCAGTGTATCACTAGCGGACTACGAGCAGTACTTC.

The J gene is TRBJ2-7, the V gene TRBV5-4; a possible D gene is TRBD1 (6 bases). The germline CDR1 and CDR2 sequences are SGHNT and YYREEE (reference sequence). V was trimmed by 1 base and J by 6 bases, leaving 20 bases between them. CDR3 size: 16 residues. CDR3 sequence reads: CASSLLWGHLKGEQYF. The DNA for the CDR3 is TGTGCCAGCAGCTTGTTATGGGGACACCTTAAGGGCGAGCAGTACTTC.

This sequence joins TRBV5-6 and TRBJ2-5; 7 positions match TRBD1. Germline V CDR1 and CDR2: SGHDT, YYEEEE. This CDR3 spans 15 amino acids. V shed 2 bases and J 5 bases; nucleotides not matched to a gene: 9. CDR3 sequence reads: CASSFGSGGRETQYF. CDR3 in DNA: TGTGCCAGCAGCTTTGGGTCAGGGGGTCGGGAGACCCAGTACTTC.

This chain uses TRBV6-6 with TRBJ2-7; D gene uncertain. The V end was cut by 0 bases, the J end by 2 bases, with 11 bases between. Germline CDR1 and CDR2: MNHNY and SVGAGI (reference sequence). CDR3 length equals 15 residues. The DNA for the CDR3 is TGTGCCAGCAGTTACTCGAATGGCGGTACCTACGAGCAGTACTTC. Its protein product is CASSYSNGGTYEQYF.

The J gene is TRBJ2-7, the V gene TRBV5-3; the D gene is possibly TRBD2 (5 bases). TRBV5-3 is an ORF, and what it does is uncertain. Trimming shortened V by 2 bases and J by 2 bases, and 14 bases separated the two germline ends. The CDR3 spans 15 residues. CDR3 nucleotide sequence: TGTGCCAGAAGCTTTCGGGGTCTCCTTCCCTACGAGCAGTACTTC. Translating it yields CARSFRGLLPYEQYF.

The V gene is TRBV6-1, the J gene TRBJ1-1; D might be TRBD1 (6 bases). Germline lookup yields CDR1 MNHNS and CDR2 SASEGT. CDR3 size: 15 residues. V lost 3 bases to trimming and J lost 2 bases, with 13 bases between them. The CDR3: CASSDMGQLNTEAFF. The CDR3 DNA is TGTGCCAGCAGTGACATGGGACAACTTAACACTGAAGCTTTCTTT.

The CDR3, as DNA: TGTGCCAGTAGTCCAGAATGGGGGGCCACAGATACGCAGTATTTT. Translation gives CASSPEWGATDTQYF. The chain carries TRBV19 and TRBJ2-3; D assignment may be TRBD1 or TRBD2 (6 bases each). The germline V and J ends were trimmed by 5 bases and 2 bases, with 14 bases remaining between them. The CDR3 totals 15 residues. CDR1 LNHDA and CDR2 SQIVND come from the germline V gene (reference sequence). The full variable domain, completed using reference TRBV19 and TRBJ2-3, is DGGITQSPKYLFRKEGQNVTLSCEQNLNHDAMYWYRQDPGQGLRLIYYSQIVNDFQKGDIAEGYSVSREKKESFPLTVTSAQKNPTAFYLCASSPEWGATDTQYFGPGTRLTVL.

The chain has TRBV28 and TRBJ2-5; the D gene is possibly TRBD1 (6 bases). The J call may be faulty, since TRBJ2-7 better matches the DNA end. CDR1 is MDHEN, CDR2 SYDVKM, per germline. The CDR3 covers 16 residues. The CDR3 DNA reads TGTGCCAGCAGCCTTGACCGGGCCAGGGGCTACTACGAGCAGTACTTC. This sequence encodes CASSLDRARGYYEQYF.

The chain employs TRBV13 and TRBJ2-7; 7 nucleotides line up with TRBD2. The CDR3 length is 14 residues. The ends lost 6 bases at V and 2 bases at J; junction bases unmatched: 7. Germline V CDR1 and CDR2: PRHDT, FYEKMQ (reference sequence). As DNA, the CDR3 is TGTGCCAGCAGAGCCTCTAGCGGCCCCTACGAGCAGTACTTC. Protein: CASRASSGPYEQYF. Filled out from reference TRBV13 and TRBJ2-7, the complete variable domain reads AAGVIQSPRHLIKEKRETATLKCYPIPRHDTVYWYQQGPGQDPQFLISFYEKMQSDKGSIPDRFSAQQFSDYHSELNMSSLELGDSALYFCASRASSGPYEQYFGPGTRLTVT.

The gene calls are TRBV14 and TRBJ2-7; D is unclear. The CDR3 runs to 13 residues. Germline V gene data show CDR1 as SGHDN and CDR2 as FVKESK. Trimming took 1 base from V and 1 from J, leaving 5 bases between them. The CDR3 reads CASSQVGSYEQYF. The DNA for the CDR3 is TGTGCCAGCAGCCAAGTCGGATCCTACGAGCAGTACTTC. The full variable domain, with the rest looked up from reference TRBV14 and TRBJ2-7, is EAGVTQFPSHSVIEKGQTVTLRCDPISGHDNLYWYRRVMGKEIKFLLHFVKESKQDESGMPNNRFLAERTGGTYSTLKVQPAELEDSGVYFCASSQVGSYEQYFGPGTRLTVT.

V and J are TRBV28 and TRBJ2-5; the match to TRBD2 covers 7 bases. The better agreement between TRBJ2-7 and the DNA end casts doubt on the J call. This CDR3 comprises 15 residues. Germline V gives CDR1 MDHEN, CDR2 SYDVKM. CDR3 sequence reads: CASTPVGLGSDEQYF. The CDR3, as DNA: TGTGCCAGTACCCCGGTAGGACTAGGCAGTGACGAGCAGTACTTC.

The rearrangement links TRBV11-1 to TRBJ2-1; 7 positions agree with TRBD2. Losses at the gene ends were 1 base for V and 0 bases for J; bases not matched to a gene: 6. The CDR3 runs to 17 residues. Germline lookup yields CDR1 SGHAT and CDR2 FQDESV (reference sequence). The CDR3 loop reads CASSLDPPSGSYNEQFF. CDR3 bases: TGTGCCAGCAGCTTAGACCCCCCTAGCGGCTCCTACAATGAGCAGTTCTTC.